This TCR beta chain appears in the sequencing data of a study of blood T cell repertoires in COVID-19. The wider study: COVID-19 samples from acute and convalescent phases originated in the United States, Italy and Spain. T cells, B-cell-depleted T cells, or PBMCs supplied cDNA or gDNA.

Original processing methods: How many nucleated cells were present was estimated from reference gene primer amplification. TCRdb keeps only in-frame clones here, not all; method: immunoSEQ multiplex PCR. From that table come the V and J calls and clone size; the DNA was used to work out D and trimming. The sample contains approximately 30,000 clones, approximately 80% of which appear only once. The origin of this receptor is a woman aged 55-70 years with acute or convalescent COVID-19. Sequenced: peripheral blood.

CDR3 sequence: CASSVTGTGNAFF. In DNA, the CDR3 is TGTGCCAGCAGCGTAACCGGGACAGGGAACGCTTTCTTT. The chain has TRBV11-2 and TRBJ1-1; TRBD1 agrees at 9 bases. CDR3 length: 13 amino acids. Germline V gene sequence: CDR1 SGHAT, CDR2 FQNNGV. V dropped 5 bases and J dropped 11; count of bases not matched to a gene: 9.